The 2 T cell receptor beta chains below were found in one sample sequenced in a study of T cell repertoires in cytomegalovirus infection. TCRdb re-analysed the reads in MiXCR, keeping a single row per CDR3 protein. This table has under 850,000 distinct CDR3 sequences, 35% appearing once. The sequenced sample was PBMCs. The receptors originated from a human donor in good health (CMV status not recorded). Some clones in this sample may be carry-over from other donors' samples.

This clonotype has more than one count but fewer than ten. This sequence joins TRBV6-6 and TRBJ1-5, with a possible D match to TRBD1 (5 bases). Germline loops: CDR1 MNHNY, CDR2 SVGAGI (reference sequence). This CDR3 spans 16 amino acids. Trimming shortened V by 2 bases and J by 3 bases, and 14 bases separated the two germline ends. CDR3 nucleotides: TGTGCCAGCAGTTACGAGACCAGGGCCGACAATCAGCCCCAGCATTTT. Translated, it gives CASSYETRADNQPQHF.

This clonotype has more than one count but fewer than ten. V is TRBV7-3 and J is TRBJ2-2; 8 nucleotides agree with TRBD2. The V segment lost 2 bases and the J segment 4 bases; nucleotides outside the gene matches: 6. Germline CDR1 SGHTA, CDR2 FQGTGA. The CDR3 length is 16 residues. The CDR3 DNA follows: TGTGCCAGCAGCTTATCCCGGGGGGGCCTCACCGGGGAGCTGTTTTTT. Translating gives CASSLSRGGLTGELFF.